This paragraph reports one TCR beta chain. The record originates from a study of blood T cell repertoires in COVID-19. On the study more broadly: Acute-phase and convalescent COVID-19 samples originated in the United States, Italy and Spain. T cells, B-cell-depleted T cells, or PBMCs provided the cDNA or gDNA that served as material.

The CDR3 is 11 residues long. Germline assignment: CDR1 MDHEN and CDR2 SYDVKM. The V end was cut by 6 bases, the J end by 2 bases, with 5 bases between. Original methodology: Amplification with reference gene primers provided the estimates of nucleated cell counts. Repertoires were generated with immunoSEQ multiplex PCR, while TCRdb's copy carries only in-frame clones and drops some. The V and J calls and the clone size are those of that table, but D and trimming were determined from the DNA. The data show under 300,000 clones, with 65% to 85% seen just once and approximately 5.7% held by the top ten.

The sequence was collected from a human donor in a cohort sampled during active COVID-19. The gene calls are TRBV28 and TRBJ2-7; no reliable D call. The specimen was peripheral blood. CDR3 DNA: TGTGCCAGCAGGCGGACCTACGAGCAGTACTTC. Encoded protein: CASRRTYEQYF.